This record concerns one T cell receptor (beta chain) sequence. The sample is drawn from a study of blood T cell repertoires in COVID-19. Authors' analysis steps: How many nucleated cells were present was estimated from reference gene primer amplification. Generated by immunoSEQ multiplex PCR, the TCRdb table keeps only in-frame clones and is missing some. V and J calls and clone size come straight from that table; D and trimming were deduced from the DNA. The sample gives about 18,000 clones, approximately 88% of which show up once; approximately 5% is in the top ten. This TCR was recovered from a woman in her 30s who had recovered from COVID-19. Source material: PBMCs or T cells enriched from blood (not recorded which).

The CDR3 DNA follows: TGCAGTGCTAGGACAGGGAAAGCTTTCTTT. It codes for CSARTGKAFF. This sequence joins TRBV20-1 and TRBJ1-1, with 7 bases aligning to TRBD1. There are 10 residues in the CDR3. The V gene end was trimmed by 3 bases and the J gene end by 9 bases; junction bases not matched to a gene: 1. The germline gives CDR1 DFQATT, CDR2 SNEGSKA (reference sequence).